This T cell receptor (beta chain) emerged from a study of T cells in Graves' hyperthyroidism and ophthalmopathy. The definition of stable Graves' hyperthyroidism was no ophthalmopathy progression within 18 months. General observations from the study: Most expanded thyroid clonotypes above 0.001 also appeared in blood.

There are many counts of this clonotype. Its antigen remains unidentified. Using RNA transcripts as the source, TCR beta CDR3 regions were amplified. TCR CDR3 regions were first amplified by RT-PCR with HTBI primers. Using its own MiXCR run on the multiplex PCR reads, TCRdb lists one record per CDR3 protein. Seen here are around 420,000 distinct CDR3 sequences, 15% to 19% observed once, and the top ten hold approximately 7.5%. V dropped 5 bases and J dropped 5; count of bases not matched to a gene: 9. This CDR3 is 17 amino acids long. Germline values: CDR1 SGHVS, CDR2 FQNEAQ. What was sequenced was blood. The source of this sequence is a woman between 18 and 29 years old with Graves' hyperthyroidism. The gene calls are TRBV7-8 and TRBJ2-5; 15 bases are a match to TRBD2. CDR3 sequence: CASSPRTSGRASETQYF. DNA of the CDR3: TGTGCCAGCAGCCCCCGGACTAGCGGGAGGGCCTCGGAGACCCAGTACTTC.